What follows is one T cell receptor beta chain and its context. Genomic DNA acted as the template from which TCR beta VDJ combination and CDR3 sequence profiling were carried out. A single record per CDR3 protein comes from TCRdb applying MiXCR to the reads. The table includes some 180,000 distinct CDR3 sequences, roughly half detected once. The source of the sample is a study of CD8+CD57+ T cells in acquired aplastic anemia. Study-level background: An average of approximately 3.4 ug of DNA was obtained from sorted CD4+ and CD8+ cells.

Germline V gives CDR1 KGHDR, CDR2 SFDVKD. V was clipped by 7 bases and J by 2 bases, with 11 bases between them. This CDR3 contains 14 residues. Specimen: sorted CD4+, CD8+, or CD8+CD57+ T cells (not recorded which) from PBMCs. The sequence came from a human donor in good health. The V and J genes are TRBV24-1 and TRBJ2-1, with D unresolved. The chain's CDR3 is CATSPRGAYNEQFF. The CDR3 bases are TGTGCCACCAGCCCCCGAGGAGCCTACAATGAGCAGTTCTTC.